The 11 T cell receptor beta chains in this list originate from one sample, sequenced in a study of OX40 agonist ivuxolimab in advanced cancers. Sequenced by immunoSEQ multiplex PCR; TCRdb stores in-frame clones only, minus some. The sample lists 150,000 to 180,000 clones; 85% to 95% were seen once. Sequenced here: CD4+ or CD8+ T cells sorted from blood, sampled in a trial of the OX40 agonist ivuxolimab. The receptors were sampled from an adult with an advanced solid tumor such as melanoma, head and neck, liver or kidney cancer.

This clone showed up just once. The chain carries TRBV4-3 and TRBJ1-3; 10 nucleotides line up with TRBD1. The V and J ends lost 1 base and 2 bases, in that order; junction bases with no gene match: 8. Germline V gives CDR1 LGHNA, CDR2 YSLEER. The CDR3 loop spans 18 amino acids. The CDR3, as DNA: TGCGCCAGCAGCCAAGTTCAGGGACAGGGGATTACTGGAAACACCATATATTTT. Amino acids: CASSQVQGQGITGNTIYF.

This clone was observed once. The chain employs TRBV6-5 and TRBJ2-7, with D uncertain. Trimming took 6 bases from V and 4 from J, leaving 13 bases between them. The length of the CDR3 is 13 residues. CDR1 is MNHEY and CDR2 is SVGAGI in the germline V gene. The CDR3 DNA follows: TGTGCCAGCAGCCCCTACTCCCATTACGAGCAGTACTTC. Amino acid sequence: CASSPYSHYEQYF.

The chain links TRBV7-2 to TRBJ2-4; D is uncertain. The V gene lost 5 bases and the J gene lost 0 bases, with 11 bases spanning the gap. Germline assignment: CDR1 SGHTA and CDR2 FQGNSA. The CDR3 has 15 residues. DNA of the CDR3: TGTGCCAGCAGCCCTGTAAGGATAGCCAAAAACATTCAGTACTTC. As protein: CASSPVRIAKNIQYF.

The chain links TRBV11-3 to TRBJ2-5, with D perhaps matching TRBD1 or TRBD2 (5 bases each). V gave up 1 base and J gave up 5 bases, with 11 bases separating them. From germline, CDR1 is SGHNT and CDR2 YENEEA. The CDR3 consists of 14 residues. The CDR3 sequence: CASSLVGGLETQYF. The CDR3 bases are TGTGCCAGCAGCTTAGTTGGGGGATTGGAGACCCAGTACTTC.

CDR3 bases: TGTGCCAGCAGCGTAGACCCAGGGGGCCAGCAGGGCTACACCTTC. It encodes CASSVDPGGQQGYTF. The chain employs TRBV9 and TRBJ1-2, with 8 bases aligning to TRBD1. Germline loops: CDR1 SGDLS, CDR2 YYNGEE. Trimming at V came to 0 bases and at J to 8 bases, leaving 9 bases not matched to a gene. The CDR3 consists of 15 residues.

V usage is TRBV10-3 and J usage is TRBJ2-7; 7 nucleotides line up with TRBD1. V dropped 7 bases and J dropped 5; count of bases not matched to a gene: 17. There are 16 residues in the CDR3. Germline CDR1 reads ENHRY; CDR2 reads SYGVKD. In DNA, the CDR3 is TGTGCCATCAAGCGAGGGGGAGACAGGGATCCCAACGAGCAGTACTTC. Protein: CAIKRGGDRDPNEQYF.

This rearrangement joins TRBV18 to TRBJ2-3, with D uncertain. The CDR3 runs 14 residues. V was pared by 0 bases and J by 3 bases, with 7 bases between. Germline CDR1 and CDR2: KGHSH and LQKENI. The CDR3 spells CASSPPVTTDTQYF. The CDR3 nucleotides read TGTGCCAGCTCACCACCGGTTACTACAGATACGCAGTATTTT.

The rearrangement uses TRBV7-2 and TRBJ2-1, with 10 bases lining up with TRBD1. The germline V gene encodes CDR1 SGHTA and CDR2 FQGNSA. J lost 6 bases, V lost 4 bases, and 6 bases had no gene match. The CDR3 contains 15 residues. The CDR3 DNA is TGTGCCAGCAGCTCCCGGGACAGGGGAGGCAATGAGCAGTTCTTC. It specifies CASSSRDRGGNEQFF.

This chain uses TRBV29-1 with TRBJ1-2; a possible D gene is TRBD1 (5 bases). CDR1 SQVTM and CDR2 ANQGSEA come from the germline V gene. Between the trimmed V and J ends, which lost 7 bases and 4 bases, there was a span of 19 bases. CDR3 length equals 14 residues. This CDR3 is CSATRAGLFYGYTF. CDR3 bases: TGCAGCGCCACTCGGGCAGGGCTTTTCTATGGCTACACCTTC.

The chain carries TRBV7-2 and TRBJ2-7; 11 bases align to TRBD2. Germline V CDR1 and CDR2: SGHTA, FQGNSA. J gave up 7 bases and V 1 base, and 3 bases lay outside the gene matches. The CDR3 spans 14 residues. The CDR3 reads CASSLDSGRGEQYF. The CDR3, as DNA: TGTGCCAGCAGCTTAGATAGCGGGAGGGGTGAGCAGTACTTC. The entire variable domain, with the rest obtained from reference TRBV7-2 and TRBJ2-7, is as follows: GAGVSQSPSNKVTEKGKDVELRCDPISGHTALYWYRQSLGQGLEFLIYFQGNSAPDKSGLPSDRFSAERTGGSVSTLTIQRTQQEDSAVYLCASSLDSGRGEQYFGPGTRLTVT.

This chain uses TRBV7-2 with TRBJ2-7; 9 bases line up with TRBD1. V shed 5 bases, J shed 5 bases, and the junction held 16 bases outside the gene matches. Per the germline V gene, CDR1 is SGHTA and CDR2 is FQGNSA. The CDR3 is 17 residues long. CDR3 nucleotide sequence: TGTGCCAGCAGCGGGAAATTTCCGGGACAGGGTAGCGACGAGCAGTACTTC. Residues: CASSGKFPGQGSDEQYF.